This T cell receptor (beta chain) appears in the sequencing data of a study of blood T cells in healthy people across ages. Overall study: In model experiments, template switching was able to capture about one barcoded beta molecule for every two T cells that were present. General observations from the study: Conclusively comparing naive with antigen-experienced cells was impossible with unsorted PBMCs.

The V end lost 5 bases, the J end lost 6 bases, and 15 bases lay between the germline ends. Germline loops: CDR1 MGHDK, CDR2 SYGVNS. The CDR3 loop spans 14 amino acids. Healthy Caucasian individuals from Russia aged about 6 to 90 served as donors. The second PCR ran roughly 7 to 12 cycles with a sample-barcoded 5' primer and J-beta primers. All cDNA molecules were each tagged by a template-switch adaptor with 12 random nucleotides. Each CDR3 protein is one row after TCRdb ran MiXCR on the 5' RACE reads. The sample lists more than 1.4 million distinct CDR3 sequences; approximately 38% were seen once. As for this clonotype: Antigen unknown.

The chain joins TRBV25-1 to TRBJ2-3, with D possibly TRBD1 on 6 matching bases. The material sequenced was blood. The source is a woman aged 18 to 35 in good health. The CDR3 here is CASSQGNLIDTQYF. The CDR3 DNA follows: TGTGCCAGCAGTCAGGGGAATTTGATTGATACGCAGTATTTT.